Sequencing of this TCR beta chain was carried out in a study of blood T cells in healthy people across ages. Study findings and constraints: Naive T cell percentage showed a strong correlation with TCR beta diversity.

This clonotype has just a few counts. The antigen is undetermined. A second PCR, run for roughly 7 to 12 cycles, used a sample-barcoded 5' primer plus a J-beta primer mix. TCRdb reprocessed the 5' RACE reads via MiXCR and lists one record per CDR3 protein. The repertoire has around 750,000 distinct CDR3 sequences, 53% of them found once; the top ten carry approximately 40%. The trim removed 5 bases at V and 7 bases at J, leaving 8 bases unmatched. The CDR3 consists of 14 residues. In germline, CDR1 is SQVTM, CDR2 ANQGSEA. This clonotype was obtained from a man older than 75 in good health. The chain has TRBV29-1 and TRBJ2-1; TRBD2 matches at 10 bases. The sequencing sample was made of blood. CDR3 sequence: CSVTASGSINEQFF. The CDR3 region has the DNA TGCAGCGTTACGGCTAGCGGGAGTATTAATGAGCAGTTCTTC.